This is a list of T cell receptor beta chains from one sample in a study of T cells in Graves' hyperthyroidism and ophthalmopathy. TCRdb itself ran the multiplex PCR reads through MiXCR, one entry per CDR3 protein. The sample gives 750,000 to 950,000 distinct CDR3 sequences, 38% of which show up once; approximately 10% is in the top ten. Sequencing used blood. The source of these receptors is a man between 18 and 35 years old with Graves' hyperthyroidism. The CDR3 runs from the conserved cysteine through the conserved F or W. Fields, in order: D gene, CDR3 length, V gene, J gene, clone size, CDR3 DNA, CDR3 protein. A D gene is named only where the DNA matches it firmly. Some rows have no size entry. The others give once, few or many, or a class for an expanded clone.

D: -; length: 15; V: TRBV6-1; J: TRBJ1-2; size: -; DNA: TGTGCCAGCAGGGGCGCCGGGGGTGCGGTCTATGGCTACACCTTC; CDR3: CASRGAGGAVYGYTF
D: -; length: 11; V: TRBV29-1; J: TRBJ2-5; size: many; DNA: TGCAGCGTTGAGCGCGAAGAGACCCAGTACTTC; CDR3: CSVEREETQYF
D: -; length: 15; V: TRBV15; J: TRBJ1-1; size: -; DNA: TGTGCCACCAGCAGATTCACCAGGAGGAACACTGAAGCTTTCTTT; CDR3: CATSRFTRRNTEAFF
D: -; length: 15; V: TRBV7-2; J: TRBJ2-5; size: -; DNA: TGTGCCAGCAGCTTAGATTCAGGGCCCCAAGAGACCCAGTACTTC; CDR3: CASSLDSGPQETQYF
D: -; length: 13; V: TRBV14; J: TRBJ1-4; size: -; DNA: TGTGCCAGCAGCCAAGACGTAGATGAAAAACTGTTTTTT; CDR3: CASSQDVDEKLFF
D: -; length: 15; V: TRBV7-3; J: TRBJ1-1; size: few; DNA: TGTGCCAGCAGCCGCCCCTTGACCGAGAACACTGAAGCTTTCTTT; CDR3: CASSRPLTENTEAFF
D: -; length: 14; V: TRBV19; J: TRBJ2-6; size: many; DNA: TGTGCCAGTAGAATCCGCTCTGGGGCCAACGTCCTGACTTTC; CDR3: CASRIRSGANVLTF
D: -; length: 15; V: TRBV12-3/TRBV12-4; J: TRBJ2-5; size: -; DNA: TGTGCCAGCAGTCCGGACTCCCGGGTAGGAGAGACCCAGTACTTC; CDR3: CASSPDSRVGETQYF
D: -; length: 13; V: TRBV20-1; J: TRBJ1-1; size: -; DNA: TGCAGTGCTAGAGACGTCCGGGGCACTGAAGCTTTCTTT; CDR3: CSARDVRGTEAFF
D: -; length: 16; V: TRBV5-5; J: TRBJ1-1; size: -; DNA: TGTGCCAGCAGCTTTGGGGCAGGGGTTGGTGACACTGAAGCTTCCTTT; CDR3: CASSFGAGVGDTEASF
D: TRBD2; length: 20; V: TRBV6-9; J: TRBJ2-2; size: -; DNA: TGTGCCAGCAGTTATTCCATACTAGCGGAGTTAAGCGCGAACACCGGGGAGCTGTTTTTT; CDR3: CASSYSILAELSANTGELFF
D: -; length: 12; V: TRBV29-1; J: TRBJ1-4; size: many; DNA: TGCAGCGTTGTGAGCTTTAATGAAAAACTGTTTTTT; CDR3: CSVVSFNEKLFF
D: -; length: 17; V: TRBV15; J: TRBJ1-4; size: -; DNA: TGTGCCACCAGCAGCGAAGGGGCAAACACCGGGGAGGAAAAACTGTTTTTT; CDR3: CATSSEGANTGEEKLFF
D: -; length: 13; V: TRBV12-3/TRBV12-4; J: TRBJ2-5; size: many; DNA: TGTGCCAGCAGTCCTTCGACACAGGAGACCCAGTACTTC; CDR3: CASSPSTQETQYF
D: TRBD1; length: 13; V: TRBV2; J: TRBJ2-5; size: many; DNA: TGTGCCAGCAGTGTATCAGGGGGCAAGACCCAGTACTTC; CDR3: CASSVSGGKTQYF
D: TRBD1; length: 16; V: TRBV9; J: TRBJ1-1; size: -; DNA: TGTGCCAGCAGCGTAGAGGTAACAGGGGGAAACACTGAAGCTTTCTTT; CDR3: CASSVEVTGGNTEAFF